This T cell receptor beta chain was recorded in a study of blood T cell repertoires in COVID-19 (TCRdb year 2020). A note on the overall study: The collaborator samples originated in the United States, Italy and Spain and spanned the acute and convalescent phases of COVID-19. The sample metadata nearly always contained a de-identified subject ID, COVID-19 status, age in years and sex. Where available, HLA class I and class II types were obtained from metadata supplied by the sample provider rather than from assay-based typing. Samples were obtained from the ongoing ImmuneRACE study (first 160 participants) and from 1,254 subjects provided by 6 global collaborators. The prospective study material was composed of cDNA or gDNA derived from T cells, B-cell-depleted T cells, or PBMCs. Deeply sampled blood TCRbeta repertoires from subjects exposed to, actively infected with, or recovered from COVID-19 were included in the dataset. The repertoires were released in a freely available public database meant as a resource for research on the immune response to SARS-CoV-2.

Broader findings and caveats from the paper: The amount of clinical and demographic metadata varied by source and participant and was provided uncurated.

Enrolling through a virtual design, the prospective study's participants ranged in age from roughly 18 to 89 years and lived across 20 to 30 United States geographic areas. Cohort assignment in the prospective study relied on participant-reported clinical history from a screening survey and a study questionnaire. Each participant in the prospective study had whole blood, serum and a nasopharyngeal or oropharyngeal swab collected by mobile phlebotomists. Additional blood draws and questionnaires over an approximately 2-month period could optionally be provided by prospective study participants. Blood samples from the prospective study were shipped frozen or at room temperature prior to DNA extraction. This clone has only a few counts. Which antigen it targets is not known. Base quality data are lacking; no much larger clone is found one base away. TCRbeta CDR3 regions were amplified from genomic DNA by means of the immunoSEQ Assay, a bias-controlled multiplex PCR. Per the source publication's procedure: Nucleated cell counts per sample were estimated from amplification of reference gene primers within the assay. To quantify the absolute abundance of each unique TCRbeta CDR3 rearrangement, sequence reads were collapsed and filtered. Productive Simpson clonality was computed per sample as the square root of Simpson's diversity index over productive rearrangements. TCRdb stores this immuneACCESS table with in-frame sequences only. Part of the clones is absent; in the studies checked, under half of the shortfall reflects unresolved V genes, and no reason is known for the rest. The DNA was the basis for D and trimming; V, J and clone size are from that table. The sample table records 210,000 or so clones; around 80% of these occur just once. The biggest ten clones account for 4.3% of the sample.

The CDR3 spans 15 residues, from the cysteine through the phenylalanine. Just CDR3 DNA is preserved here, 45 bases in frame from base 1. V trim: 4 bases; J trim: 5 bases; unmatched bases: 11. Per the germline V gene (reference sequence), SGHNT is the CDR1 and YYREEE is the CDR2. The specimen was PBMCs or T cells enriched from blood (not recorded which). The chain employs TRBV5-4 and TRBJ1-2; TRBD1 lines up with 7 middle nucleotides. The source of this sequence is a man aged 25 to 40 with acute COVID-19. The CDR3 corresponds to CASSPGPGGHYGYTF. The bases read TGTGCCAGCAGCCCCGGTCCAGGGGGTCATTATGGCTACACCTTC.